This T cell receptor beta chain was recorded in a study of sequential checkpoint blockade in melanoma. Study as a whole: Maintenance nivolumab came after either treatment sequence.

Specified treatment: randomized to nivolumab then ipilimumab (arm A) or the reverse (arm B). From thawed PBMCs, live CD3+CD8+ cells negative for CD19 and CD56 were sorted. Produced via immunoSEQ multiplex PCR; TCRdb's table is partial and in-frame only. The table shows 15,000 or so clones, with approximately 69% occurring only once. This CDR3 spans 13 amino acids. V was shortened by 2 bases and J by 7 bases, with 8 bases between the two germline ends. CDR1 MNHEY and CDR2 SVGAGI come from the germline V gene. The sequenced sample was CD8+ T cells sorted from blood (inferred from file names), obtained from a patient given nivolumab and ipilimumab in sequence. The V and J genes are TRBV6-5 and TRBJ2-2, with TRBD1 as a possible D gene (5 bases). The TCR comes from a human donor with melanoma. The CDR3 nucleotides are TGTGCCAGCAGTTACCGGCAGGGCGGGGAGCTGTTTTTT. It specifies CASSYRQGGELFF.